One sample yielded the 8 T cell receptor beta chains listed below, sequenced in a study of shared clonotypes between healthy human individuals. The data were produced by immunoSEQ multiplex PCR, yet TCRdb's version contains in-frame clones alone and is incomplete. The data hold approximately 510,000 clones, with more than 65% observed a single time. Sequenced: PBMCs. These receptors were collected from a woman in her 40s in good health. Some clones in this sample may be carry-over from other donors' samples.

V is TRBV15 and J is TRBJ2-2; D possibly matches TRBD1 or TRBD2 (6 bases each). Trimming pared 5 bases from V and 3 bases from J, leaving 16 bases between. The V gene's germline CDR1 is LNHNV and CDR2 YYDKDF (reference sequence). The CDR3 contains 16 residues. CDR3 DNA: TGTGCCACCAGCGGAGGGGGTCTGAGGGACACCGGGGAGCTGTTTTTT. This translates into CATSGGGLRDTGELFF.

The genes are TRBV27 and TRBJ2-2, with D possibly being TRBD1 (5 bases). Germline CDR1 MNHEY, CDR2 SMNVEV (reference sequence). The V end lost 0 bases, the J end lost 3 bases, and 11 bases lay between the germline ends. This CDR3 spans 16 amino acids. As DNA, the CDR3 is TGTGCCAGCAGTTTATCGGCAGGGTTGTACACCGGGGAGCTGTTTTTT. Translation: CASSLSAGLYTGELFF.

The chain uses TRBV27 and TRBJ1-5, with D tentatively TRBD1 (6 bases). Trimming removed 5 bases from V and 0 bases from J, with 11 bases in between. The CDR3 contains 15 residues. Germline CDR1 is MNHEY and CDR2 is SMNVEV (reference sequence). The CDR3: CASSPQGYSNQPQHF. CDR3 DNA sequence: TGTGCCAGCAGTCCCCAGGGGTATAGCAATCAGCCCCAGCATTTT.

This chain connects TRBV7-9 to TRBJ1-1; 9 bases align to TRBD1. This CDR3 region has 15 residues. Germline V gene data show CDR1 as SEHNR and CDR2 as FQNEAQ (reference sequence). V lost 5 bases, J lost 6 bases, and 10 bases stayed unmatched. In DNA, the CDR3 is TGTGCCAGCAGCCCTCGGGACAGGGTCCCTTCTGAAGCTTTCTTT. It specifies CASSPRDRVPSEAFF.

The CDR3 loop reads CASSFFAGQETQYF. In nucleotides, the CDR3 is TGTGCCAGCAGTTTCTTCGCGGGACAAGAGACCCAGTACTTC. The gene calls are TRBV28 and TRBJ2-5, with a weak D call TRBD2 (6 bases). V was shortened by 3 bases and J by 2 bases, with 10 bases between the two germline ends. CDR1 is MDHEN, CDR2 SYDVKM, per germline. The CDR3 length is 14 residues.

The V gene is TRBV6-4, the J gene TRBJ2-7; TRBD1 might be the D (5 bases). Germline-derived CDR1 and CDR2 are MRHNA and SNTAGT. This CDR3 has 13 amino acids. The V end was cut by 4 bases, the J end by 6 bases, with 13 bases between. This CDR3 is CASSGIQGGEQYF. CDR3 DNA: TGTGCCAGCAGTGGCATTCAGGGTGGCGAGCAGTACTTC.

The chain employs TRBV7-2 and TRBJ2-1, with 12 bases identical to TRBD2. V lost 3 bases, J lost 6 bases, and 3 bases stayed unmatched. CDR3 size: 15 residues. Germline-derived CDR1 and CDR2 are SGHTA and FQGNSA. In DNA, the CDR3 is TGTGCCAGCAGCTTCGGACTAGCGGGAAGCAATGAGCAGTTCTTC. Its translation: CASSFGLAGSNEQFF.

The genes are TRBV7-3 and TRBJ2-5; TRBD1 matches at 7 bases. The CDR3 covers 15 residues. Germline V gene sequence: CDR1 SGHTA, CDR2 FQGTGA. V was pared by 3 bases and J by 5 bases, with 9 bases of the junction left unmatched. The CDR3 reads CASSLFTGVQETQYF. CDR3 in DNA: TGTGCCAGCAGCTTGTTCACAGGGGTCCAGGAGACCCAGTACTTC.